The T cell receptor beta chain described here comes from a study of PD-L1 blockade in urothelial cancer. The cohort comprised individuals with locally advanced or metastatic urothelial carcinoma. Germline-derived CDR1 and CDR2 are SGHDT and YYEEEE. This CDR3 contains 11 residues. V was trimmed by 3 bases and J by 9 bases, leaving 7 bases between them. Sequenced by immunoSEQ multiplex PCR; TCRdb stores in-frame clones only, minus some. The sample consists of 45,000 or so clones, roughly four fifths of them appearing once. This chain connects TRBV5-6 to TRBJ2-1; the D is unclear. The receptor was derived from a man in his sixties or seventies with urothelial cancer. This sample comprised PBMCs, obtained around atezolizumab (anti-PD-L1) treatment. The CDR3 nucleotides are TGTGCCAGCAGCTCTGGCGGTGAGCAGTTCTTC. Protein product: CASSSGGEQFF.